The 5 T cell receptor beta chains presented below share a single source sample, sequenced in a study of post-analysis software for immune sequencing data. Study-wide results and caveats: There were five or six TRBV segments more frequent in patients than controls, and TRBV5-6, TRBV5-1 and TRBV20-1 were among them.

These receptors' antigens are unknown. Libraries were made from TCR beta cDNA, and they carried unique molecular identifiers. TCRdb analysed the PCR reads with MiXCR anew, one entry per CDR3 protein. The table lists 250,000 to 300,000 distinct CDR3 sequences, 30% to 45% of them singletons, with under 5.5% in the top ten. Sequencing was done on a sample of blood. The receptors stem from a girl aged 10 to 17 with multiple sclerosis.

This clonotype appeared many times. The gene calls are TRBV20-1 and TRBJ2-3; TRBD2 matches 10 bases. CDR1 is DFQATT, CDR2 SNEGSKA, per germline (reference sequence). This CDR3 is 16 amino acids long. The V and J ends lost 1 base and 1 base, in that order; junction bases with no gene match: 5. The CDR3 reads CSARVSGGFGTDTQYF. The CDR3 DNA follows: TGCAGTGCTAGAGTTAGCGGGGGGTTTGGCACAGATACGCAGTATTTT.

This clonotype was observed at least ten times. The chain joins TRBV12-3 or TRBV12-4 to TRBJ1-2, with a weak D call TRBD1 (6 bases). The ends were cut back, 3 bases at V and 2 bases at J, with 7 bases in the middle. The CDR3 sequence is 13 residues long. The CDR3 DNA sequence: TGTGCCAGCAGTTTTACAGGGAACTATGGCTACACCTTC. Translating gives CASSFTGNYGYTF.

This clonotype was detected ten times or more. This rearrangement joins TRBV5-1 to TRBJ1-2; TRBD1 matches 7 bases. With 4 bases clipped from V and 7 bases from J, the junction kept 4 bases outside the gene matches. The length of the CDR3 is 12 residues. The germline gives CDR1 SGHRS, CDR2 YFSETQ. The CDR3 sequence: CASSVDRAGYTF. CDR3 in DNA: TGCGCCAGCAGCGTTGACAGGGCTGGCTACACCTTC.

This clonotype was found many times. The V and J genes are TRBV6-1 and TRBJ1-6; D is unresolved. Looked up from germline, CDR1 is MNHNS and CDR2 is SASEGT. There are 15 residues in the CDR3. V was clipped by 6 bases and J by 0 bases, with 9 bases between them. CDR3 DNA sequence: TGTGCCAGCAGCTTTACTAACTCCTATAATTCACCCCTCCACTTT. Amino acid sequence: CASSFTNSYNSPLHF.

The J gene is TRBJ2-3, the V gene TRBV20-1, with 10 bases fitting TRBD2. CDR3 length equals 15 residues. The J segment lost 4 bases and the V segment lost 6 bases, leaving 10 bases of the junction unmatched. Germline values: CDR1 DFQATT, CDR2 SNEGSKA (reference sequence). CDR3 coding DNA: TGCAGTGCAGGGGACCTAGCGGGAGTTGCAGATACGCAGTATTTT. Encoded protein: CSAGDLAGVADTQYF.